This record covers a single TCR beta chain. In germline, CDR1 is KGHSH, CDR2 LQKENI. The CDR3 contains 15 residues. Trimming at V came to 5 bases and at J to 0 bases, leaving 6 bases not matched to a gene. The sample originates from a study of control samples from healthy donors and cancer patients. Sequencing was performed with immunoSEQ multiplex PCR; in TCRdb, only in-frame clones are kept and a portion is missing. Found here are 25,000 to 30,000 clones, roughly 85% of them singletons; the top ten hold about 3.7%. The source is a female donor with melanoma. The chain joins TRBV18 to TRBJ2-7, with 8 bases lining up with TRBD1. Sequencing input: formalin-fixed, paraffin-embedded tissue. The CDR3 DNA reads TGTGCCAGCTCATCCTGGACAGGGAGCTCCTACGAGCAGTACTTC. It specifies CASSSWTGSSYEQYF.